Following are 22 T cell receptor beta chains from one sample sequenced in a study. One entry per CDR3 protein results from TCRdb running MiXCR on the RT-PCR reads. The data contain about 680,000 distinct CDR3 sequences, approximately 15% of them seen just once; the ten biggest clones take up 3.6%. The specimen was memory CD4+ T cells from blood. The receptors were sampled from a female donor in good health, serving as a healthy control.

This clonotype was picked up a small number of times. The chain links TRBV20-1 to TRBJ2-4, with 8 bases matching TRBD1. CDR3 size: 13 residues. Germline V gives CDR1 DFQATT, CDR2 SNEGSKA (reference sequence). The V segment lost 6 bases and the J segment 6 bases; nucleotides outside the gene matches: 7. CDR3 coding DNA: TGCAGTGCCAGGGGTCAGGGGGCAAACATTCAGTACTTC. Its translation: CSARGQGANIQYF.

The CDR3 sequence is CASSLHGPYGQGYETQYF. CDR3 DNA: TGTGCCAGCAGTTTACATGGGCCCTACGGACAGGGGTACGAGACCCAGTACTTC. V and J are TRBV12-3 or TRBV12-4 and TRBJ2-5, with 9 bases identical to TRBD1. This CDR3 comprises 18 residues. J was trimmed by 5 bases and V by 2 bases; bases with no gene match: 15.

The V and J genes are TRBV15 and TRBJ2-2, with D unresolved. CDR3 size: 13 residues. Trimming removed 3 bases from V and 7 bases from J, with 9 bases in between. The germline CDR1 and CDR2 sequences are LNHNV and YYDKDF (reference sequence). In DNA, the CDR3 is TGTGCCACCAGCAGGGTGGGGAACGGGGAGCTGTTTTTT. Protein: CATSRVGNGELFF.

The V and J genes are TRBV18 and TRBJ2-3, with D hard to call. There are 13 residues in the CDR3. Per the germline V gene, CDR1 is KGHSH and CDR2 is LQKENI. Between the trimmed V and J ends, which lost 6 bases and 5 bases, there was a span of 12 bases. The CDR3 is CASSVNNQDTQYF. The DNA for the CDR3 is TGTGCCAGCTCGGTTAACAATCAAGATACGCAGTATTTT.

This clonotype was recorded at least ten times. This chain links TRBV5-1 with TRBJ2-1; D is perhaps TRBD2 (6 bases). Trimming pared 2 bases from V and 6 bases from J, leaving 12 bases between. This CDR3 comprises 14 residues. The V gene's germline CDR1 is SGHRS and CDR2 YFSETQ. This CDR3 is CASSFDGSGNEQFF. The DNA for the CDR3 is TGCGCCAGCAGCTTTGACGGGAGTGGCAATGAGCAGTTCTTC.

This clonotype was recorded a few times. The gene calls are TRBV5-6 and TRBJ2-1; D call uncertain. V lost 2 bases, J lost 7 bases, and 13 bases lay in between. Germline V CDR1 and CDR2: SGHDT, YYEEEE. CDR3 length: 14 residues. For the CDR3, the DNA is TGTGCCAGCAGCTTAGTTGACCTTCTAAATGAGCAGTTCTTC. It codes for CASSLVDLLNEQFF.

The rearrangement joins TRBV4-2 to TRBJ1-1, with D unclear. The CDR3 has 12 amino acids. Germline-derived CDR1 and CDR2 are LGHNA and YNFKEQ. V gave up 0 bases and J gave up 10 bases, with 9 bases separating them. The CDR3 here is CASSQDLVGAFF. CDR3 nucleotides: TGTGCCAGCAGCCAAGATTTGGTTGGAGCTTTCTTT.

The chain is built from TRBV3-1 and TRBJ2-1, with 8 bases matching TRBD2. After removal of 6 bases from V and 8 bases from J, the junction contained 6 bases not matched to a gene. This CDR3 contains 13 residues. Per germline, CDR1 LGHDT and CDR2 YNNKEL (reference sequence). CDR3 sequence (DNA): TGTGCCAGCAGTCAATCCGGGGGGGATGAGCAGTTCTTC. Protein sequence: CASSQSGGDEQFF.

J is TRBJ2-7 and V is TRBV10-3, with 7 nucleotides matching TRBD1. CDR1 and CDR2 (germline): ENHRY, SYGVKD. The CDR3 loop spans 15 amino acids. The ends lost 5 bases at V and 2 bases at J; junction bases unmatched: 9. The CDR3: CAISLTGTATYEQYF. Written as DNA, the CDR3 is TGTGCCATCAGTCTCACCGGGACAGCGACCTACGAGCAGTACTTC.

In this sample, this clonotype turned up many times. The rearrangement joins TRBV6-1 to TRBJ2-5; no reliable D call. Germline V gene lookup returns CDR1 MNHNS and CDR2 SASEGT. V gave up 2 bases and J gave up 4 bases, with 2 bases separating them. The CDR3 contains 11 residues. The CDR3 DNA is TGTGCCAGCAGTGAACGAGAGACCCAGTACTTC. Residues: CASSERETQYF.

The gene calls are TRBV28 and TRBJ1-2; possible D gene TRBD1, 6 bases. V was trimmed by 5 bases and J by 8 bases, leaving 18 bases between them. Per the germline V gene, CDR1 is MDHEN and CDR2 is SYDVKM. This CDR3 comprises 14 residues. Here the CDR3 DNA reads TGTGCCAGCAGTCCCCCCGACAGGTACGGGGGCTACACCTTC. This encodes CASSPPDRYGGYTF.

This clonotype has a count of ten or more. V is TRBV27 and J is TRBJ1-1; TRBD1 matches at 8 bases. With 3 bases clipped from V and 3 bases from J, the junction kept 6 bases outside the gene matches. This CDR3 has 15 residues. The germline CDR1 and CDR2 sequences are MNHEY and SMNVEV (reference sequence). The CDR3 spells CASSFGQGGDTEAFF. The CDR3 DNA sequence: TGTGCCAGCAGTTTTGGACAGGGTGGGGACACTGAAGCTTTCTTT.

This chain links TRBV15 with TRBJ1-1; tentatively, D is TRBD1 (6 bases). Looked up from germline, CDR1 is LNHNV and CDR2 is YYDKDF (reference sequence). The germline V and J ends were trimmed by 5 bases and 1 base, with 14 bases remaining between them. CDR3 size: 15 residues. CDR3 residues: CATSVVGGGNTEAFF. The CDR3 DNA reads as TGTGCCACCAGCGTGGTCGGGGGCGGGAACACTGAAGCTTTCTTT.

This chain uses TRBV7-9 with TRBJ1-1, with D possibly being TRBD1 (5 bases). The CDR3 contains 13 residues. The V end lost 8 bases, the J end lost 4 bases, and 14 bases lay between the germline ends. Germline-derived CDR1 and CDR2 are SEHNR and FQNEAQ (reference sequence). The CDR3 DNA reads TGTGCCAGCCGACGGGGGGATCTCACTGAAGCTTTCTTT. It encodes CASRRGDLTEAFF.

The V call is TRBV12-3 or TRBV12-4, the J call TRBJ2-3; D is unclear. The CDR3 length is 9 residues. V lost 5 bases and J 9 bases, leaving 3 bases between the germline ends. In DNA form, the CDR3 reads TGTGCCAGCAGTCCGACGCAGTATTTT. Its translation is CASSPTQYF.

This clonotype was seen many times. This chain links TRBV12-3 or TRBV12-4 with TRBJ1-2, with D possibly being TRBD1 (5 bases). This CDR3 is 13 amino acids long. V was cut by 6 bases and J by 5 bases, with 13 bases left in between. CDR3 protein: CASSLKGVYGYTF. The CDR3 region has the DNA TGTGCCAGCAGCTTGAAAGGGGTTTATGGCTACACCTTC.

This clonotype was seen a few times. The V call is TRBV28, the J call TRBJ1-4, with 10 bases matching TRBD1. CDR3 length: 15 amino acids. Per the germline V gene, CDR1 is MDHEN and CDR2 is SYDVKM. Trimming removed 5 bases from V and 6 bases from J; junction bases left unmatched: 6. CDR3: CASSQTGGFDEKLFF. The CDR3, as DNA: TGTGCCAGCAGTCAGACAGGGGGCTTTGATGAAAAACTGTTTTTT.

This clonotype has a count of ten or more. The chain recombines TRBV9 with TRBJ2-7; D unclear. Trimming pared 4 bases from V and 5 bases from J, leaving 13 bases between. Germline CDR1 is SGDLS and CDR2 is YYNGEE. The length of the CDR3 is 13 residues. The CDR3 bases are TGTGCCAGCAGCCATGGGGTTGGGGACGAGCAGTACTTC. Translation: CASSHGVGDEQYF.

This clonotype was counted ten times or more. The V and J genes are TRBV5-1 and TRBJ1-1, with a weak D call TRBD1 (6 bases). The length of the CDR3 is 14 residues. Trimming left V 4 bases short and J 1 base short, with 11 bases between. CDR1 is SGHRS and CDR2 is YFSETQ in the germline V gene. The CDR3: CASSQGQANTEAFF. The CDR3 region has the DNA TGCGCCAGCAGCCAGGGACAAGCGAACACTGAAGCTTTCTTT. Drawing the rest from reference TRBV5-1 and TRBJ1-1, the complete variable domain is KAGVTQTPRYLIKTRGQQVTLSCSPISGHRSVSWYQQTPGQGLQFLFEYFSETQRNKGNFPGRFSGRQFSNSRSEMNVSTLELGDSALYLCASSQGQANTEAFFGQGTRLTVV.

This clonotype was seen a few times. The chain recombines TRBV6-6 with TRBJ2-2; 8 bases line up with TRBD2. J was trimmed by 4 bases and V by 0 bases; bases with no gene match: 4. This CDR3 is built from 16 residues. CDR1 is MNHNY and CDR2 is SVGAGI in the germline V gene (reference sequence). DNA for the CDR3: TGTGCCAGCAGTTACTCTCGGGGGGGGACCACCGGGGAGCTGTTTTTT. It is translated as CASSYSRGGTTGELFF.

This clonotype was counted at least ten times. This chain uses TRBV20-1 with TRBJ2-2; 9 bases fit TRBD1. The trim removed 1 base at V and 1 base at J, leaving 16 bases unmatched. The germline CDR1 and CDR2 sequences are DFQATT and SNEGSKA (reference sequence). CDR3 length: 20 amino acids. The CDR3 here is CSARGWVTGGSLGNTGELFF. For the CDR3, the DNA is TGCAGTGCTAGAGGCTGGGTAACAGGGGGCTCCTTAGGGAACACCGGGGAGCTGTTTTTT.

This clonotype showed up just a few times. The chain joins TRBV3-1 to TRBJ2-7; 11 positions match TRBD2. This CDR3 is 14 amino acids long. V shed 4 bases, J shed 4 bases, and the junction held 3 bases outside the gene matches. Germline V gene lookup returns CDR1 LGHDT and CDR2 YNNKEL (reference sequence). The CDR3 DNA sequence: TGTGCCAGCAGCCCACTAGCGGGAGAGTACGAGCAGTACTTC. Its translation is CASSPLAGEYEQYF.